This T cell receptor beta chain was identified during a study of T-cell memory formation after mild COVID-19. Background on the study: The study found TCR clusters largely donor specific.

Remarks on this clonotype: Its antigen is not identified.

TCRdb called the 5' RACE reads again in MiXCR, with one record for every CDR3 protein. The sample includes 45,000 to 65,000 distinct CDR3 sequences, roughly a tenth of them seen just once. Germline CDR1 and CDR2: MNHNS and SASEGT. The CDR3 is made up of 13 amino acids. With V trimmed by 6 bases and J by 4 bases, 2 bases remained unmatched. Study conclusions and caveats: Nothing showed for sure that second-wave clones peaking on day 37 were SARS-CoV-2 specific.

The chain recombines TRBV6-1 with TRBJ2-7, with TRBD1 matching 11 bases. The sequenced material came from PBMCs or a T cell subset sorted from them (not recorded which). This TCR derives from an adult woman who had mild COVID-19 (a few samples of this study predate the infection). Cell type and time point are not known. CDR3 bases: TGTGCCAGCAGGGACAGGGGGCGTTACGAGCAGTACTTC. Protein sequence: CASRDRGRYEQYF.